The 18 T cell receptor beta chains listed next were all sequenced from one sample in a study of T cell responses to AZD1222 COVID-19 vaccine. The data were produced by immunoSEQ multiplex PCR, yet TCRdb's version contains in-frame clones alone and is incomplete. The sample gives more than 80,000 clones, 75% to 90% of which show up once; roughly 2.4% is in the top ten. The sequencing used peripheral blood, collected 28 days after the second AZD1222 dose. The source is an adult who received the AZD1222 COVID-19 vaccine.

This chain links TRBV25-1 with TRBJ2-1; 9 nucleotides line up with TRBD2. This CDR3 contains 15 residues. After removal of 2 bases from V and 7 bases from J, the junction contained 6 bases not matched to a gene. Per the germline V gene, CDR1 is MGHDK and CDR2 is SYGVNS. The CDR3 region is CASSEAGGPGNEQFF. The CDR3 DNA is TGTGCCAGCAGTGAAGCGGGAGGGCCAGGAAATGAGCAGTTCTTC.

Here the CDR3 DNA reads TGTGCCAGCAGTTACGGCACCGGCAGATCCTACGAGCAGTACTTC. It translates to CASSYGTGRSYEQYF. The rearrangement uses TRBV6-5 and TRBJ2-7; D is unclear. V was pared by 2 bases and J by 1 base, with 12 bases between. CDR3 length: 15 residues. CDR1 MNHEY and CDR2 SVGAGI come from the germline V gene.

Concerning this clone itself: At one end the junction does not follow the germline gene, possibly because of a read error. The rearrangement uses TRBV7-7 and TRBJ1-1; 7 nucleotides match TRBD1. This CDR3 comprises 14 residues. Germline CDR1 and CDR2: SSHAT and FNYEAQ (reference sequence). The CDR3 DNA follows: TGTGCTAGCAGCCCGAGGCTAGGGGGCCCTGAAGCTTTCTTT. Translated: CASSPRLGGPEAFF.

The chain joins TRBV6-5 to TRBJ2-7, with 10 bases identical to TRBD2. After removal of 5 bases from V and 3 bases from J, the junction contained 4 bases not matched to a gene. Per the germline V gene, CDR1 is MNHEY and CDR2 is SVGAGI. The CDR3 covers 14 residues. The CDR3 region is CASSQIAGGYEQYF. The CDR3 region has the DNA TGTGCCAGCAGTCAAATAGCGGGAGGCTACGAGCAGTACTTC.

The rearrangement joins TRBV24-1 to TRBJ2-2, with TRBD1 identical over 8 bases. There are 16 residues in the CDR3. With V trimmed by 3 bases and J by 4 bases, 6 bases remained unmatched. Germline CDR1 KGHDR, CDR2 SFDVKD. CDR3 amino acids: CATSDRTGKVTGELFF. CDR3 DNA: TGTGCCACCAGTGATCGGACAGGGAAGGTCACCGGGGAGCTGTTTTTT.

The chain joins TRBV5-4 to TRBJ2-7; TRBD1 matches at 12 bases. CDR3 size: 16 residues. Germline V CDR1 and CDR2: SGHNT, YYREEE (reference sequence). The V gene end was trimmed by 4 bases and the J gene end by 7 bases; junction bases not matched to a gene: 12. CDR3 in amino acids: CASSAKPGQGAGEQYF. CDR3 in DNA: TGTGCCAGCAGCGCCAAACCGGGACAGGGGGCGGGGGAGCAGTACTTC. Using reference TRBV5-4 and TRBJ2-7 for the parts outside the CDR3, the full variable domain is ETGVTQSPTHLIKTRGQQVTLRCSSQSGHNTVSWYQQALGQGPQFIFQYYREEENGRGNFPPRFSGLQFPNYSSELNVNALELDDSALYLCASSAKPGQGAGEQYFGPGTRLTVT.

The chain has TRBV5-4 and TRBJ1-4; TRBD1 matches 7 bases. CDR1 is SGHNT and CDR2 is YYREEE in the germline V gene (reference sequence). V trimming: 2 bases; J trimming: 1 base; junction bases outside the gene matches: 2. The CDR3 length is 15 residues. The CDR3 reads CASSLDRETNEKLFF. CDR3 nucleotide sequence: TGTGCCAGCAGCTTAGACAGGGAAACTAATGAAAAACTGTTTTTT.

This chain joins TRBV27 and TRBJ1-3; perhaps TRBD1 as D (5 bases). Germline V gives CDR1 MNHEY, CDR2 SMNVEV (reference sequence). Trimming took off 2 bases at V and 0 bases at J, with 17 bases between the two ends. The CDR3 has 18 residues. CDR3 region: CASSLGPRGGASGNTIYF. In DNA form, the CDR3 reads TGTGCCAGCAGTTTAGGTCCCCGGGGCGGAGCCTCTGGAAACACCATATATTTT.

The CDR3 spells CASSFMDRVYEQYF. As DNA, the CDR3 is TGTGCCAGCAGCTTCATGGACAGGGTTTACGAGCAGTACTTC. The chain carries TRBV5-5 and TRBJ2-7; 8 nucleotides align to TRBD1. The CDR3 covers 14 residues. V was pared by 2 bases and J by 4 bases, with 5 bases of the junction left unmatched. The germline V gene encodes CDR1 SGHKS and CDR2 YYEKEE (reference sequence).

This chain connects TRBV11-2 to TRBJ1-1; D call uncertain. V lost 0 bases, J lost 8 bases, and 16 bases lay in between. In germline, CDR1 is SGHAT, CDR2 FQNNGV. The CDR3 runs to 15 residues. The CDR3 DNA is TGTGCCAGCAGCTTAGAGATGGAAGGTTGGCAAGAAGCTTTCTTT. Its translation is CASSLEMEGWQEAFF.

J is TRBJ2-7 and V is TRBV13; D remains ambiguous. Germline V gene sequence: CDR1 PRHDT, CDR2 FYEKMQ (reference sequence). The CDR3 length is 11 residues. Trimming pared 5 bases from V and 4 bases from J, leaving 6 bases between. The CDR3 DNA reads as TGTGCCAGCAGCCGGTGGTACGAGCAGTACTTC. It translates to CASSRWYEQYF.

CDR3 nucleotides: TGCGCCAGCAGCTACGGGACTACAACAACAGGGGCCAACGTCCTGACTTTC. Protein sequence: CASSYGTTTTGANVLTF. J is TRBJ2-6 and V is TRBV4-3; 7 bases agree with TRBD2. The J segment lost 4 bases and the V segment lost 5 bases, leaving 11 bases of the junction unmatched. The CDR3 is 17 amino acids. The germline V gene encodes CDR1 LGHNA and CDR2 YSLEER.

The rearrangement links TRBV18 to TRBJ2-6, with D unresolved. This CDR3 comprises 15 residues. V was trimmed by 4 bases and J by 0 bases, leaving 7 bases between them. Germline V gene data show CDR1 as KGHSH and CDR2 as LQKENI. In nucleotides, the CDR3 is TGTGCCAGCTCACAGGGCAGCTCTGGGGCCAACGTCCTGACTTTC. Encoded protein: CASSQGSSGANVLTF. Complete variable domain (other parts from reference TRBV18 and TRBJ2-6): NAGVMQNPRHLVRRRGQEARLRCSPMKGHSHVYWYRQLPEEGLKFMVYLQKENIIDESGMPKERFSAEFPKEGPSILRIQQVVRGDSAAYFCASSQGSSGANVLTFGAGSRLTVL.

The V call is TRBV11-2, the J call TRBJ1-3; 8 bases align to TRBD1. The CDR3 is 16 amino acids. J gave up 3 bases and V 4 bases, and 8 bases lay outside the gene matches. Germline assignment: CDR1 SGHAT and CDR2 FQNNGV. The DNA for the CDR3 is TGTGCCAGCAGCTCGGGGGCAGGGGGCGGTGGAAACACCATATATTTT. It translates to CASSSGAGGGGNTIYF.

This chain connects TRBV5-4 to TRBJ1-6, with D possibly TRBD1 on 5 matching bases. Trimming took off 4 bases at V and 5 bases at J, with 10 bases between the two ends. There are 14 residues in the CDR3. Germline V gene lookup returns CDR1 SGHNT and CDR2 YYREEE (reference sequence). In DNA, the CDR3 is TGTGCCAGCAGCCCGCGGGGGGATAATTCACCCCTCCACTTT. Its translation: CASSPRGDNSPLHF. Variable domain in full (rest from reference TRBV5-4 and TRBJ1-6): ETGVTQSPTHLIKTRGQQVTLRCSSQSGHNTVSWYQQALGQGPQFIFQYYREEENGRGNFPPRFSGLQFPNYSSELNVNALELDDSALYLCASSPRGDNSPLHFGNGTRLTVT.

In DNA form, the CDR3 reads TGTGCCAGCAGCCAAGGCATCCGGACTAGCGGGACCTTTGGGGGGGAGCAGTACTTC. It codes for CASSQGIRTSGTFGGEQYF. The gene calls are TRBV9 and TRBJ2-7; TRBD2 matches at 12 bases. CDR1 and CDR2 from the germline V gene are SGDLS and YYNGEE. V lost 4 bases to trimming and J lost 7 bases; unmatched junction nucleotides: 21. This CDR3 is 19 amino acids long.

As regards this clone: Other DNA sequences in the sample encode the same CDR3. The chain carries TRBV7-2 and TRBJ2-3; D tentatively fits TRBD1 or TRBD2 (5 bases each). The CDR3 contains 14 residues. CDR1 is SGHTA, CDR2 FQGNSA, per germline. V was shortened by 0 bases and J by 1 base, with 5 bases between the two germline ends. The CDR3 loop reads CASSLAGGTDTQYF. CDR3 bases: TGTGCCAGCAGCTTAGCGGGGGGCACAGATACGCAGTATTTT.

The gene calls are TRBV29-1 and TRBJ2-7; 7 bases align to TRBD1. CDR3 length equals 18 residues. The V segment lost 0 bases and the J segment 5 bases; nucleotides outside the gene matches: 19. The germline CDR1 and CDR2 sequences are SQVTM and ANQGSEA. DNA for the CDR3: TGCAGCGTTGAAGATCGCGATGGACAGGACCTTCAGGCGAACGAGCAGTACTTC. Its protein product is CSVEDRDGQDLQANEQYF.